Given below is one TCR beta chain in context. Profiled with immunoSEQ multiplex PCR; TCRdb holds only in-frame clones, not every one. Of fewer than 60,000 clones in the sample, about 89% were seen once. The data originate from a study of control samples from healthy donors and cancer patients. The germline CDR1 and CDR2 sequences are MNHEY and SVGAGI. The V and J ends lost 6 bases and 3 bases, in that order; junction bases with no gene match: 8. CDR3 length: 15 amino acids. The receptor comes from a woman in her sixties with lung cancer. J is TRBJ2-7 and V is TRBV6-5, with TRBD1 matching over 10 bases. Source material: PBMCs. The CDR3 is CASSSRDRGLYEQYF. The CDR3 DNA reads as TGTGCCAGCAGCTCTCGAGACAGGGGGCTCTACGAGCAGTACTTC.